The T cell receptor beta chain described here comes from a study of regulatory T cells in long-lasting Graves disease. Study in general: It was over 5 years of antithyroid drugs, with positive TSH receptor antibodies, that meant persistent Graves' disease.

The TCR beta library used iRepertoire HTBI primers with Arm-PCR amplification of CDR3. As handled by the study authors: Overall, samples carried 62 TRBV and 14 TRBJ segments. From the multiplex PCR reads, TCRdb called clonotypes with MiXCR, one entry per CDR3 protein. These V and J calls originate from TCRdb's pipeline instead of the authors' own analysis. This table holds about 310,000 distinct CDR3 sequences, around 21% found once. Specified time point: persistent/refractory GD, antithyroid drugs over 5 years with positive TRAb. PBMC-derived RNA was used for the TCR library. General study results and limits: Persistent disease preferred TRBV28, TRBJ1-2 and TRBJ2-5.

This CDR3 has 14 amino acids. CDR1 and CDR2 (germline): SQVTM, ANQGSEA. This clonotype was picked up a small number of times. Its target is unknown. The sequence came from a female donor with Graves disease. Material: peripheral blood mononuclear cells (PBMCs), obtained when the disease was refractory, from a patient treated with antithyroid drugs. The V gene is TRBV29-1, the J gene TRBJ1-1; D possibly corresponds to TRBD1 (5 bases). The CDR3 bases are TGCACCCTTGGGGCCCTGGCAGGGAATACTGAAGCTTTCTTT. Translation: CTLGALAGNTEAFF.